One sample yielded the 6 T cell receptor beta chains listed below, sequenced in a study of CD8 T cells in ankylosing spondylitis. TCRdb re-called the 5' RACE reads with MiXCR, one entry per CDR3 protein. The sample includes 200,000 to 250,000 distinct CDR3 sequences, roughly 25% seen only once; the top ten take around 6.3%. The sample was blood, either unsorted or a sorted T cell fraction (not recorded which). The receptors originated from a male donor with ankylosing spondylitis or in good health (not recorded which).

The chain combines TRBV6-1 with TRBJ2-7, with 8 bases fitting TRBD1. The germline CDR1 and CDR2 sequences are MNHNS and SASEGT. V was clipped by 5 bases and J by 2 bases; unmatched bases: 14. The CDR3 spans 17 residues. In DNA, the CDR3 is TGTGCCAGCAGTAAACGGGGGACAGGAACGGGAACCTACGAGCAGTACTTC. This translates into CASSKRGTGTGTYEQYF.

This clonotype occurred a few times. The CDR3 bases are TGTGCCAGCAGCCAAAATGCCCGGGTCGAGGAGACCCAGTACTTC. This codes for CASSQNARVEETQYF. This rearrangement joins TRBV3-1 to TRBJ2-5; D is undetermined. The CDR3 covers 15 residues. V was pared by 2 bases and J by 5 bases, with 15 bases between. CDR1 is LGHDT, CDR2 YNNKEL, per germline (reference sequence).

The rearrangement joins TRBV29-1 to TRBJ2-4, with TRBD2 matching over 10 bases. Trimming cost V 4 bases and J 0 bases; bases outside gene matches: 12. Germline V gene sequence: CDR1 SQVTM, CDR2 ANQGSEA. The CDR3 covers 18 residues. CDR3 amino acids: CSVAASGRTSLAKNIQYF. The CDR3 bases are TGCAGCGTTGCGGCTAGCGGGAGAACGAGTCTAGCCAAAAACATTCAGTACTTC.

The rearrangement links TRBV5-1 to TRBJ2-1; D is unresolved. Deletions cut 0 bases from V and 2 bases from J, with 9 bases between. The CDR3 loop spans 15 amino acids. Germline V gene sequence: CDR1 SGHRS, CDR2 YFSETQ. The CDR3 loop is CASSLGTGAYNEQFF. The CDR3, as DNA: TGCGCCAGCAGCTTGGGTACTGGGGCCTACAATGAGCAGTTCTTC.

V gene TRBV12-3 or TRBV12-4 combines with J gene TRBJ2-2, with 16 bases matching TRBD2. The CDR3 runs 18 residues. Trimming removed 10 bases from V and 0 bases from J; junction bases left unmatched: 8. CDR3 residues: CAIRGTSGRASNTGELFF. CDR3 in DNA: TGTGCCATCAGAGGGACTAGCGGGAGGGCCTCGAACACCGGGGAGCTGTTTTTT.

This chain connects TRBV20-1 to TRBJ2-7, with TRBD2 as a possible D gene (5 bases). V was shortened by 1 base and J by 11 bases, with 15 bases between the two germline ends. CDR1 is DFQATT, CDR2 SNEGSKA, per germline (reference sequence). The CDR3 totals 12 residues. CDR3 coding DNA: TGCAGTGCTAGAGCGGGGAATAAACATGAGTACTTC. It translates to CSARAGNKHEYF.